The clone carrying this T cell receptor (beta chain) appeared once. The data were obtained in a study of blood T cell repertoires in COVID-19. The overall study: COVID-19 samples from acute and convalescent phases originated in the United States, Italy and Spain. T cells, B-cell-depleted T cells, or PBMCs provided the cDNA or gDNA that served as material.

Trimming removed 3 bases from V and 7 bases from J, with 34 bases in between. Germline CDR1 reads KGHSH; CDR2 reads LQKENI. The CDR3 sequence is 21 residues long. In the study's own analysis: Amplifying reference gene primers gave estimates of nucleated cell counts. TCRdb's table, derived via immunoSEQ multiplex PCR, lists solely in-frame clones and lacks some. Clone size and V and J calls were adopted from that table, with D and trimming inferred from the DNA. The sample lists 55,000 to 80,000 clones, about 86% seen once, with less than 15% in the top ten. The TCR sequence derives from a human donor in a cohort sampled during active COVID-19. The chain joins TRBV18 to TRBJ2-1, with D tentatively TRBD1 (5 bases). Sequencing was performed on peripheral blood. The CDR3 is CASSPSNTSRLDGDSWNEQFF. DNA for the CDR3: TGTGCCAGCTCACCCTCTAACACTTCCCGGTTGGACGGAGACAGTTGGAATGAGCAGTTCTTC. The variable domain in full, completed from reference TRBV18 and TRBJ2-1, reads NAGVMQNPRHLVRRRGQEARLRCSPMKGHSHVYWYRQLPEEGLKFMVYLQKENIIDESGMPKERFSAEFPKEGPSILRIQQVVRGDSAAYFCASSPSNTSRLDGDSWNEQFFGPGTRLTVL.